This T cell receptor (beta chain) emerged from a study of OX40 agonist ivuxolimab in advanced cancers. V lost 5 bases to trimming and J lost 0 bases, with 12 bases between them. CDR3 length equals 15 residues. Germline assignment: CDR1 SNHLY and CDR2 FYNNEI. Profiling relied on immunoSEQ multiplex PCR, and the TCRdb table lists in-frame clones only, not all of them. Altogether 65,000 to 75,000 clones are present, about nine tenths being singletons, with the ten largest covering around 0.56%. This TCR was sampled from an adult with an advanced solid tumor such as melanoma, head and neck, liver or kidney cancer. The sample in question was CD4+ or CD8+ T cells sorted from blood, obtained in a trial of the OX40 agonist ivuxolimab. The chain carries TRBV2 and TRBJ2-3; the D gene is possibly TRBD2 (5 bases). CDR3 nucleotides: TGTGCCAGCAGTCGAGCGGAAGGGAGCACAGATACGCAGTATTTT. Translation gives CASSRAEGSTDTQYF.